Presented here are 27 T cell receptor beta chains from one specimen sequenced in a study of shared clonotypes between healthy human individuals. Method: immunoSEQ multiplex PCR; TCRdb's copy keeps in-frame clones and lacks some. The sample has about a million clones, 70% to 85% seen once. The sample consisted of memory CD4+ T cells from PBMCs. As for subset: CD45RA-negative fraction. The source is a man in his late teens or twenties in good health. Some clones in this sample may be carry-over from other donors' samples.

J is TRBJ2-3 and V is TRBV4-2; TRBD1 or TRBD2 may be the D gene (5 bases each). Germline V gene lookup returns CDR1 LGHNA and CDR2 YNFKEQ. The V end was cut by 3 bases, the J end by 10 bases, with 17 bases between. This CDR3 has 14 residues. The CDR3 coding sequence is TGTGCCAGCAGCCAGCGGACCGGGACCGATTCGCAGTATTTT. Its protein is CASSQRTGTDSQYF.

This chain uses TRBV11-2 with TRBJ2-7, with 7 bases that match TRBD1. V trimming: 3 bases; J trimming: 2 bases; junction bases outside the gene matches: 7. Germline loops: CDR1 SGHAT, CDR2 FQNNGV. CDR3 length: 15 amino acids. CDR3 in DNA: TGTGCCAGCAGCTTCGAAGGGGGCCCCACCTACGAGCAGTACTTC. Its translation: CASSFEGGPTYEQYF.

This clone was counted a single time. This chain links TRBV19 with TRBJ2-7; no clear D. The CDR3 is 13 amino acids. The V gene's germline CDR1 is LNHDA and CDR2 SQIVND (reference sequence). Trimming pared 3 bases from V and 1 base from J, leaving 7 bases between. The CDR3 bases are TGTGCCAGTAGTATGAGTAGATCCTACGAGCAGTACTTC. This gives the protein CASSMSRSYEQYF.

This chain connects TRBV7-8 to TRBJ1-4; 11 bases agree with TRBD1. This CDR3 region has 17 residues. After removal of 1 base from V and 8 bases from J, the junction contained 9 bases not matched to a gene. Looked up from germline, CDR1 is SGHVS and CDR2 is FQNEAQ. CDR3 in DNA: TGTGCCAGCAGCTTAGGCGCCGGGACAGGGGGTTGGGAAAAACTGTTTTTT. It specifies CASSLGAGTGGWEKLFF.

The genes are TRBV5-8 and TRBJ2-5, with a tentative D call TRBD1 (5 bases). Per germline, CDR1 SGHTS and CDR2 YDEGEE. The ends were cut back, 1 base at V and 7 bases at J, with 17 bases in the middle. The CDR3 totals 15 residues. The CDR3 DNA reads as TGTGCCAGCAGCTTGAAGGGCGGCGGAAGGGGGACCCAGTACTTC. Translated, it gives CASSLKGGGRGTQYF.

V usage is TRBV19 and J usage is TRBJ1-2; no firm D call. With 5 bases removed from V and 4 bases from J, the gap between germline ends came to 14 bases. The CDR3 is 14 residues long. Germline V gene lookup returns CDR1 LNHDA and CDR2 SQIVND (reference sequence). CDR3 sequence reads: CASSPRQGFYGYTF. The CDR3 region has the DNA TGTGCCAGTAGTCCACGACAAGGTTTCTATGGCTACACCTTC.

V gene TRBV7-2 combines with J gene TRBJ2-2; D might be TRBD1 or TRBD2, each matching 5 bases. Germline CDR1 and CDR2: SGHTA and FQGNSA. The CDR3 spans 15 residues. Trimming took off 5 bases at V and 4 bases at J, with 14 bases between the two ends. The CDR3 DNA sequence: TGTGCCAGCAGCCGGGGCCAGGCGGGCACCGGGGAGCTGTTTTTT. Its protein product is CASSRGQAGTGELFF. Looking up the rest from reference TRBV7-2 and TRBJ2-2 gives the full variable domain: GAGVSQSPSNKVTEKGKDVELRCDPISGHTALYWYRQSLGQGLEFLIYFQGNSAPDKSGLPSDRFSAERTGGSVSTLTIQRTQQEDSAVYLCASSRGQAGTGELFFGEGSRLTVL.

The CDR3 nucleotides read TGTGCCAGCAGCAGAGAGGGACTAGCGGGTAATGAGCAGTTCTTC. Its translation is CASSREGLAGNEQFF. The V and J genes are TRBV11-2 and TRBJ2-1, with 12 bases identical to TRBD2. CDR3 length: 15 amino acids. Trimming removed 5 bases from V and 7 bases from J; junction bases left unmatched: 6. In germline, CDR1 is SGHAT, CDR2 FQNNGV.

The chain recombines TRBV7-3 with TRBJ2-1; 14 nucleotides match TRBD2. J was trimmed by 10 bases and V by 3 bases; bases with no gene match: 8. CDR1 SGHTA and CDR2 FQGTGA come from the germline V gene. This CDR3 has 16 residues. CDR3 sequence reads: CASSLLGLAGVEEQFF. CDR3 in DNA: TGTGCCAGCAGCTTGCTGGGACTAGCGGGAGTAGAGGAGCAGTTCTTC. The variable domain in full, with the rest retrieved from reference TRBV7-3 and TRBJ2-1, is GAGVSQTPSNKVTEKGKYVELRCDPISGHTALYWYRQSLGQGPEFLIYFQGTGAADDSGLPNDRFFAVRPEGSVSTLKIQRTERGDSAVYLCASSLLGLAGVEEQFFGPGTRLTVL.

The chain joins TRBV2 to TRBJ2-7, with 9 bases that match TRBD1. The junction had 9 bases not matched to a gene; V was cut back by 3 bases and J by 6 bases. Germline V gene sequence: CDR1 SNHLY, CDR2 FYNNEI. This CDR3 comprises 15 residues. CDR3 loop: CASSDPGQGISEQYF. CDR3 bases: TGTGCCAGCAGTGACCCCGGACAGGGGATTAGCGAGCAGTACTTC.

The genes are TRBV15 and TRBJ2-2; D is undetermined. Trimming took off 4 bases at V and 3 bases at J, with 12 bases between the two ends. The CDR3 loop spans 15 amino acids. The germline gives CDR1 LNHNV, CDR2 YYDKDF (reference sequence). The CDR3 protein is CATSTPGEDTGELFF. The CDR3 coding sequence is TGTGCCACCAGCACCCCCGGCGAGGACACCGGGGAGCTGTTTTTT.

This chain links TRBV2 with TRBJ2-1, with TRBD2 identical over 13 bases. Germline CDR1 is SNHLY and CDR2 is FYNNEI. This CDR3 comprises 14 residues. The V segment lost 7 bases and the J segment 9 bases; nucleotides outside the gene matches: 6. The CDR3 reads CASIGTSGNSEQFF. In DNA, the CDR3 is TGTGCCAGCATAGGGACTAGCGGGAACTCTGAGCAGTTCTTC.

The chain has TRBV7-3 and TRBJ2-7; 9 bases are a match to TRBD2. Germline V gives CDR1 SGHTA, CDR2 FQGTGA. This CDR3 spans 15 amino acids. The V segment lost 0 bases and the J segment 4 bases; nucleotides outside the gene matches: 4. The CDR3 DNA reads as TGTGCCAGCAGCTTAACAGCGGGAGGAGGGTACGAGCAGTACTTC. Its protein is CASSLTAGGGYEQYF.

To note about this clone: A read error likely explains this, since a far larger clone differs by one base. Additional DNA sequences in this sample encode the identical CDR3. The V gene is TRBV4-3, the J gene TRBJ2-2; D is unresolved. The CDR3 extends over 15 amino acids. Germline CDR1 is LGHNA and CDR2 is YSLEER. V lost 0 bases and J lost 2, with 7 bases in between. The DNA for the CDR3 is TGCGCCAGCAGCCAAGAGGCCAGAAACACCGGGGAGCTGTTTTTT. This translates into CASSQEARNTGELFF.

The chain joins TRBV5-1 to TRBJ1-4; no clear D gene. Germline CDR1 and CDR2: SGHRS and YFSETQ. This CDR3 is built from 15 residues. The V and J ends lost 0 bases and 6 bases respectively, with 12 bases between them. CDR3 sequence (DNA): TGCGCCAGCAGCTTGGGGCCCCAGGTAGATGAAAAACTGTTTTTT. It yields the protein CASSLGPQVDEKLFF.

The V and J genes are TRBV4-1 and TRBJ1-2; possible D gene TRBD1, 5 bases. In germline, CDR1 is MGHRA, CDR2 YSYEKL. The CDR3 is made up of 15 amino acids. Trimming stripped 4 bases from V and 5 bases from J, with 17 bases between. CDR3 in amino acids: CASSPSGREGYGYTF. The DNA for the CDR3 is TGCGCCAGCAGCCCCAGTGGGAGGGAGGGGTATGGCTACACCTTC.

This rearrangement joins TRBV5-1 to TRBJ1-2, with D possibly TRBD1 on 6 matching bases. The CDR3 is made up of 15 amino acids. The ends were cut back, 0 bases at V and 6 bases at J, with 15 bases in the middle. Germline loops: CDR1 SGHRS, CDR2 YFSETQ. In nucleotides, the CDR3 is TGCGCCAGCAGCTTGGCCGGGGGGCGCGGTGATGGCTACACCTTC. Encoded protein: CASSLAGGRGDGYTF.

The chain couples TRBV11-2 to TRBJ2-5; D tentatively fits TRBD1 or TRBD2 (6 bases each). This CDR3 is 14 amino acids long. The germline gives CDR1 SGHAT, CDR2 FQNNGV. V gave up 5 bases and J gave up 7 bases, with 17 bases separating them. This CDR3 reads CASSQFLRGGTQYF. CDR3 DNA sequence: TGTGCCAGCAGCCAATTCCTCAGGGGAGGGACCCAGTACTTC.

This clone came up many times. The same CDR3 can be traced to other DNA sequences in this sample. The rearrangement joins TRBV6-4 to TRBJ2-4; 8 bases match TRBD2. The CDR3 is 13 amino acids. Losses at the gene ends were 3 bases for V and 5 bases for J; bases not matched to a gene: 0. Germline CDR1 and CDR2: MRHNA and SNTAGT. The CDR3 sequence: CASSETSENIQYF. For the CDR3, the DNA is TGTGCCAGCAGTGAGACTAGCGAAAACATTCAGTACTTC.

The chain links TRBV9 to TRBJ2-1; 10 bases agree with TRBD2. The germline gives CDR1 SGDLS, CDR2 YYNGEE. This CDR3 comprises 15 residues. Germline trimming cut 3 bases from V and 4 bases from J; bases unmatched to any gene: 4. The CDR3 nucleotides read TGTGCCAGCAGCGCGACTAGCGGGCTATACAATGAGCAGTTCTTC. Its translation: CASSATSGLYNEQFF.

V gene TRBV2 combines with J gene TRBJ1-1; 8 positions match TRBD1. The CDR3 runs 14 residues. Germline assignment: CDR1 SNHLY and CDR2 FYNNEI. J was trimmed by 0 bases and V by 10 bases; bases with no gene match: 7. Here the CDR3 reads CATGQGPLNTEAFF. The CDR3 bases are TGTGCCACAGGACAGGGCCCTCTGAACACTGAAGCTTTCTTT.

The V gene is TRBV5-1, the J gene TRBJ1-2; D is unclear. Trimming removed 2 bases from V and 2 bases from J, with 7 bases in between. The germline V gene encodes CDR1 SGHRS and CDR2 YFSETQ. The CDR3 totals 13 residues. CDR3 coding DNA: TGCGCCAGCAGCTTTGACATGAACTATGGCTACACCTTC. Translated, it gives CASSFDMNYGYTF.

In this sample, this clone turned up once. The J gene is TRBJ1-2, the V gene TRBV14; TRBD1 might be the D (5 bases). CDR3 length equals 18 residues. Germline V gene data show CDR1 as SGHDN and CDR2 as FVKESK. V lost 3 bases and J lost 2, with 22 bases in between. The DNA for the CDR3 is TGTGCCAGCAGCCAGGGGCTCTCGGGGCAGGGCCCCAACTATGGCTACACCTTC. Its translation: CASSQGLSGQGPNYGYTF.

The rearrangement links TRBV29-1 to TRBJ1-1, with a weak D call TRBD1 (6 bases). The CDR3 totals 14 residues. Germline V gene sequence: CDR1 SQVTM, CDR2 ANQGSEA. V lost 7 bases, J lost 1 base, and 16 bases lay in between. Written as DNA, the CDR3 is TGCAGCGCCTGGGATACAGGGAGGAACACTGAAGCTTTCTTT. Translated: CSAWDTGRNTEAFF. Full variable domain (outside the CDR3, taken from reference TRBV29-1 and TRBJ1-1): SAVISQKPSRDICQRGTSLTIQCQVDSQVTMMFWYRQQPGQSLTLIATANQGSEATYESGFVIDKFPISRPNLTFSTLTVSNMSPEDSSIYLCSAWDTGRNTEAFFGQGTRLTVV.

This clone appeared many times. The chain combines TRBV6-5 with TRBJ2-7; 8 bases agree with TRBD1. Germline CDR1 is MNHEY and CDR2 is SVGAGI. There are 14 residues in the CDR3. V was clipped by 4 bases and J by 4 bases; unmatched bases: 6. The CDR3 sequence is CASSLSQGVYEQYF. DNA of the CDR3: TGTGCCAGCAGTTTATCACAGGGGGTTTACGAGCAGTACTTC.

The genes are TRBV5-1 and TRBJ2-3; 12 nucleotides agree with TRBD2. In germline, CDR1 is SGHRS, CDR2 YFSETQ. With V trimmed by 5 bases and J by 3 bases, 13 bases remained unmatched. The CDR3 contains 18 residues. CDR3 sequence: CASRTSDPSGRGTDTQYF. CDR3 nucleotides: TGCGCCAGCAGAACTTCGGACCCTAGCGGGAGGGGGACAGATACGCAGTATTTT.

The rearrangement links TRBV11-2 to TRBJ1-1; D gene uncertain. CDR1 is SGHAT and CDR2 is FQNNGV in the germline V gene. The CDR3 runs to 14 residues. Trimming removed 5 bases from V and 5 bases from J, with 15 bases in between. The CDR3 sequence is CASSPPRVRTEAFF. CDR3 in DNA: TGTGCCAGCAGCCCCCCGAGGGTTAGAACTGAAGCTTTCTTT.